The entry that follows covers one TCR beta chain sequence. Its antigen is as yet unknown. Phlebotomy per donor yielded a single 2.5 ml blood sample. This specimen belongs to a study of monozygotic twins with inflammatory bowel disease. Findings and limits, study-wide: Extra variability in the repertoires of patients may have come from differing immunosuppressive treatments. Distinction of different T cell subtypes was not possible.

The CDR3 runs to 13 residues. CDR1 and CDR2 from the germline V gene are MNHEY and SVGAGI. Eight separate reactions for every sample produced the cDNA. TCRdb reprocessed the 5' RACE reads and stores each CDR3 protein as one record, lacking DNA. This table holds 150,000 to 200,000 distinct CDR3 sequences. The gene calls are TRBV6-5 and TRBJ2-5; TCRdb proposes TRBD2, but this gene call is untestable without DNA. The TCR sequence derives from a human donor with ulcerative colitis or Crohn's disease, or a healthy co-twin of an affected twin (not recorded which). What was sequenced was blood. The CDR3: CASRLAGGETQYF.